Sequencing of this T cell receptor beta chain was carried out in a study of response to subunit inactivated influenza vaccine (dated 2018 in TCRdb). In the study overall: To follow how T cells responded to a trivalent subunit inactivated influenza vaccine, the researchers relied on deep quantitative profiling of the T cell receptor repertoire.

General study outcomes and caveats: The authors suggested that each seasonal influenza vaccination may recruit only a limited number of new T cells.

The method was RT-PCR. The reads were generated on an Illumina HiSeq 2500. TCRdb trimmed public reads at Q25 via fastp, called clones via MiXCR and kept in-frame beta chains. Entries are consolidated by CDR3 protein sequence, retaining the most common genes and DNA. For this sample the table gives around 570,000 distinct CDR3 sequences, of which roughly 12% were detected only once. Together, the top ten hold approximately 10% of the sample. V is pruned by 6 bases and J by 4 bases, leaving 18 bases of the junction without a gene match. CDR1 and CDR2 (DFQATT, SNEGSKA) derive from the germline V gene (reference sequence). Counted from cysteine to phenylalanine, this CDR3 has 18 amino acids. CDR3 DNA is the only sequence kept; it has 54 bases, read in frame from the first base. This clonotype was counted a few times. Its binding antigen is unknown. The sample holds no much larger clone one base away, and base qualities are not on file.

The same sample was also studied in work on T cells expressing NK-cell markers. Taken from the second paper: The TCR beta cDNA libraries were made using 5'RACE template switching, a step that added both a universal primer site and unique molecular identifiers. TCR beta-chain repertoires were profiled in sorted CD3+CD56+NKG2C+, CD3+CD56+NKG2C- and CD3+CD56-NKG2C+ T-cell subsets from eight donors. Seven of the eight sequenced donors were HCMV-seropositive and one was HCMV-seronegative. To restrict sorting to alphabetaTCR-expressing T cells, an anti-gammadeltaTCR antibody was added in several experiments. In several donors, the dominant CD3+CD56+NKG2C+ clonotypes were among the top 10 CD8+ clonotypes and accounted for about 1.0-7.5% of CD8+ T cells. Those dominant clonotypes were again the most abundant among CD3+CD56-NKG2C+ cells in a handful of donors, at roughly 25-60.1%. Whether the expanded NKG2C-expressing T cell clones were specific for HCMV antigens remained unclear. The study sequenced eight donors, all healthy volunteers chosen at random: three men and five women. A commercial ELISA kit detecting HCMV-specific IgG in serum was used to determine HCMV serostatus. Peripheral blood mononuclear cells were isolated from blood by Ficoll density gradient centrifugation. For several donors, bulk peripheral blood T-cell repertoires were also sequenced from unsorted PBMC. cDNA synthesis was primed from the TCR beta constant segment, followed by two successive PCR amplification steps. Libraries were sequenced as 2 x 150 bp reads on Illumina HiSeq 2000/2500, MiSeq or NextSeq. MIGEC was used to demultiplex reads and group reads by UMI, and MiTCR was used to assemble and quantify clonotypes. To remove erroneous sequences, TCR cDNA sequences were retained only when supported by two or more reads. The tcR package was used for downstream repertoire analysis, and clonotypes were matched between fractions using CDR3 nucleotide sequence together with V segment. VDJmatch was used to annotate antigen specificity against VDJdb, with one amino acid substitution in CDR3 allowed.

The specimen comprised PBMCs from blood, sampled on the day of vaccination. The receptor was derived from a man over 45 who received an inactivated influenza vaccine. Donor details come from another sample of the same person, matched by shared clones. The chain couples TRBV20-1 to TRBJ2-3, with TRBD2 matching 11 junction bases. The CDR3 protein: CSATGGLAALRGADTQYF. The sequenced DNA: TGCAGTGCCACCGGGGGACTAGCGGCCCTCCGGGGGGCAGATACGCAGTATTTT.